These 9 T cell receptor beta chains were all obtained from the same sample, sequenced in a study of cytomegalovirus exposure and HLA in healthy donors. This PCR relied on a set of 60 Vbeta primers and 13 Jbeta primers. Profiled with immunoSEQ multiplex PCR; TCRdb holds only in-frame clones, not every one. This table has about 130,000 clones, 84% appearing once. The sequenced sample was PBMCs. Every receptor here comes from a woman aged 18 to 35 in good health and CMV-seropositive.

J is TRBJ2-1 and V is TRBV27; the D gene is possibly TRBD2 (6 bases). CDR3 length: 15 residues. V was clipped by 2 bases and J by 6 bases, with 14 bases between them. Germline values: CDR1 MNHEY, CDR2 SMNVEV (reference sequence). This CDR3 reads CASSLAGEGLNEQFF. CDR3 bases: TGTGCCAGCAGTTTAGCGGGTGAGGGACTCAATGAGCAGTTCTTC.

The chain recombines TRBV7-2 with TRBJ2-7, with 8 bases aligning to TRBD1. The J segment lost 4 bases and the V segment lost 5 bases, leaving 4 bases of the junction unmatched. Per the germline V gene, CDR1 is SGHTA and CDR2 is FQGNSA. The CDR3 length is 13 residues. The CDR3 DNA follows: TGTGCCAGCAGCCCAGGGGGCAGTTACGAGCAGTACTTC. Its protein is CASSPGGSYEQYF.

The V gene is TRBV18, the J gene TRBJ1-3, with D unresolved. The V end lost 3 bases, the J end lost 8 bases, and 8 bases lay between the germline ends. The CDR3 has 12 amino acids. Per germline, CDR1 KGHSH and CDR2 LQKENI. The CDR3 is CASSPSRDTIYF. As DNA, the CDR3 is TGTGCCAGCTCACCCTCTCGGGACACCATATATTTT.

This chain links TRBV6-5 with TRBJ1-2; the D is unclear. The germline V gene has CDR1 MNHEY and CDR2 SVGAGI. CDR3 length: 14 amino acids. Trimming cost V 5 bases and J 7 bases, with 17 bases left between them. CDR3 sequence (DNA): TGTGCCAGCAGTGATTACTCTTCAGAGGGTGGCTACACCTTC. Residues: CASSDYSSEGGYTF.

The V call is TRBV18, the J call TRBJ1-1; D might be TRBD1 (5 bases). The CDR3 is 15 amino acids. The germline V and J ends were trimmed by 4 bases and 3 bases, with 15 bases remaining between them. Germline V gene lookup returns CDR1 KGHSH and CDR2 LQKENI. This CDR3 reads CASSRNRSPDTEAFF. In DNA, the CDR3 is TGTGCCAGCTCACGCAACAGGTCTCCGGACACTGAAGCTTTCTTT. The variable domain in full, completed from reference TRBV18 and TRBJ1-1, reads NAGVMQNPRHLVRRRGQEARLRCSPMKGHSHVYWYRQLPEEGLKFMVYLQKENIIDESGMPKERFSAEFPKEGPSILRIQQVVRGDSAAYFCASSRNRSPDTEAFFGQGTRLTVV.

The chain uses TRBV9 and TRBJ2-1, with 9 nucleotides matching TRBD2. Germline values: CDR1 SGDLS, CDR2 YYNGEE. The junction had 1 base not matched to a gene; V was cut back by 0 bases and J by 3 bases. The CDR3 sequence is 15 residues long. CDR3 in amino acids: CASSVGTSVYNEQFF. The DNA for the CDR3 is TGTGCCAGCAGCGTAGGGACTAGCGTCTACAATGAGCAGTTCTTC.

This chain uses TRBV25-1 with TRBJ1-2; 9 bases map to TRBD1. Germline V gives CDR1 MGHDK, CDR2 SYGVNS. V lost 6 bases to trimming and J lost 4 bases; unmatched junction nucleotides: 6. The CDR3 has 14 residues. CDR3 protein: CASRRGTGLYGYTF. Written as DNA, the CDR3 is TGTGCCAGCAGGAGGGGGACAGGGCTCTATGGCTACACCTTC.

This clone was seen a single time. The rearrangement links TRBV5-1 to TRBJ2-5; tentative D call: TRBD1 (5 bases). The CDR3 is 14 residues long. The V and J ends lost 4 bases and 1 base respectively, with 11 bases between them. CDR1 is SGHRS, CDR2 YFSETQ, per germline. CDR3 DNA: TGCGCCAGCAGCCAGAACAGGTTCCAAGAGACCCAGTACTTC. Translating gives CASSQNRFQETQYF.

This clone was seen a single time. The rearrangement joins TRBV15 to TRBJ1-3, with D possibly TRBD1 on 6 matching bases. The V gene's germline CDR1 is LNHNV and CDR2 YYDKDF (reference sequence). The CDR3 is 13 residues long. The germline V and J ends were trimmed by 8 bases and 4 bases, with 12 bases remaining between them. The CDR3 region is CATAGASGNTIYF. In DNA form, the CDR3 reads TGTGCCACCGCGGGGGCGTCGGGAAACACCATATATTTT. Using reference TRBV15 and TRBJ1-3 for the parts outside the CDR3, the full variable domain is DAMVIQNPRYQVTQFGKPVTLSCSQTLNHNVMYWYQQKSSQAPKLLFHYYDKDFNNEADTPDNFQSRRPNTSFCFLDIRSPGLGDTAMYLCATAGASGNTIYFGEGSWLTVV.